These 9 T cell receptor beta chains came from one sample sequenced in a study of cytomegalovirus exposure and HLA in healthy donors. PCR primers comprised 60 Vbeta and 13 Jbeta primers. Using immunoSEQ multiplex PCR, the repertoire was profiled, and TCRdb retains in-frame clones only, with some absent. Counted here are roughly 81,000 clones, around three quarters occurring once; the ten biggest clones make up 2% to 2.5%. Sequenced material: PBMCs. The source is a man aged 30 to 45 in good health and CMV-seronegative.

The chain couples TRBV19 to TRBJ2-7; 8 bases line up with TRBD2. Germline loops: CDR1 LNHDA, CDR2 SQIVND (reference sequence). V gave up 6 bases and J gave up 2 bases; unmatched junction bases: 6. The CDR3 sequence is 14 residues long. The CDR3 is CASRGSGGPYEQYF. The CDR3 coding sequence is TGTGCCAGTAGGGGCAGCGGGGGACCCTACGAGCAGTACTTC.

The rearrangement joins TRBV7-9 to TRBJ1-2, with D perhaps matching TRBD1 (6 bases). The length of the CDR3 is 14 residues. With 5 bases removed from V and 3 bases from J, the gap between germline ends came to 13 bases. Germline loops: CDR1 SEHNR, CDR2 FQNEAQ (reference sequence). CDR3 sequence reads: CASSTGPGDYGYTF. CDR3 bases: TGTGCCAGCAGCACCGGACCAGGGGACTATGGCTACACCTTC.

V is TRBV11-2 and J is TRBJ1-2, with a tentative D call TRBD1 (5 bases). The V gene's germline CDR1 is SGHAT and CDR2 FQNNGV. This CDR3 is 16 amino acids long. Between the trimmed V and J ends, which lost 4 bases and 7 bases, there was a span of 22 bases. DNA for the CDR3: TGTGCCAGCAGCTCCGTCGGAGGGGCCACGCAGCCTGGCTACACCTTC. This gives the protein CASSSVGGATQPGYTF. The complete variable domain, with remaining parts taken from reference TRBV11-2 and TRBJ1-2, reads EAGVAQSPRYKIIEKRQSVAFWCNPISGHATLYWYQQILGQGPKLLIQFQNNGVVDDSQLPKDRFSAERLKGVDSTLKIQPAKLEDSAVYLCASSSVGGATQPGYTFGSGTRLTVV.

This clone was counted only a few times. The chain joins TRBV4-2 to TRBJ1-1; D is undetermined. The ends were cut back, 0 bases at V and 4 bases at J, with 12 bases in the middle. The length of the CDR3 is 15 residues. CDR1 and CDR2 (germline): LGHNA, YNFKEQ. CDR3 nucleotides: TGTGCCAGCAGCCAAGATACTGGCACTACCACTGAAGCTTTCTTT. Translated: CASSQDTGTTTEAFF.

The rearrangement links TRBV15 to TRBJ1-1, with 8 positions matching TRBD1. Germline trimming cut 2 bases from V and 6 bases from J; bases unmatched to any gene: 2. CDR1 is LNHNV and CDR2 is YYDKDF in the germline V gene (reference sequence). The CDR3 extends over 13 amino acids. CDR3 protein: CATSRNRGAEAFF. The CDR3, as DNA: TGTGCCACCAGCAGAAACAGGGGGGCTGAAGCTTTCTTT.

The gene calls are TRBV7-9 and TRBJ1-2; D call uncertain. Germline V gene lookup returns CDR1 SEHNR and CDR2 FQNEAQ (reference sequence). This CDR3 comprises 12 residues. The germline V and J ends were trimmed by 3 bases and 7 bases, with 9 bases remaining between them. The CDR3 DNA reads as TGTGCCAGCAGCTTCGCAGCGCGTGGCTACACCTTC. Translating gives CASSFAARGYTF.

V is TRBV6-5 and J is TRBJ2-2; 7 bases match TRBD2. This CDR3 spans 16 amino acids. V lost 6 bases and J lost 0; bases outside the gene matches: 7. Per the germline V gene, CDR1 is MNHEY and CDR2 is SVGAGI. The CDR3 here is CASRYLGTTNTGELFF. The DNA for the CDR3 is TGTGCCAGCAGGTACCTTGGGACTACGAACACCGGGGAGCTGTTTTTT.

This chain joins TRBV5-6 and TRBJ2-1; 7 nucleotides agree with TRBD2. The CDR3 runs to 13 residues. CDR1 and CDR2 (germline): SGHDT, YYEEEE. With 2 bases clipped from V and 8 bases from J, the junction kept 4 bases outside the gene matches. The CDR3 loop reads CASSFSGRDEQFF. CDR3 in DNA: TGTGCCAGCAGCTTCTCGGGGAGGGATGAGCAGTTCTTC.

The chain employs TRBV19 and TRBJ1-1; 7 nucleotides line up with TRBD1. Losses at the gene ends were 6 bases for V and 5 bases for J; bases not matched to a gene: 9. Germline values: CDR1 LNHDA, CDR2 SQIVND (reference sequence). The CDR3 covers 14 residues. The CDR3 loop reads CASRPGQVFTEAFF. CDR3 DNA: TGTGCCAGTAGACCAGGACAGGTTTTTACTGAAGCTTTCTTT.